This TCR beta chain was recovered during a study of cytomegalovirus exposure and HLA in healthy donors. Study context: Earlier results showed roughly 120 million unique TCR beta sequences derived from about 179 million T cells.

Only a few counts were recorded for this clone. Everyone who donated was a healthy bone marrow donor. PCR used 60 Vbeta primers and 13 Jbeta primers. Libraries were prepared by immunoSEQ multiplex PCR; TCRdb keeps only in-frame clonotypes and omits some of them. The sample contains 140,000 or so clones, over 55% of which appear only once. J gave up 7 bases and V 7 bases, and 10 bases lay outside the gene matches. Germline CDR1 reads MDHEN; CDR2 reads SYDVKM. There are 13 residues in the CDR3. The chain combines TRBV28 with TRBJ2-7; 7 nucleotides agree with TRBD2. This TCR was sampled from a man aged 40-50 years in good health and CMV-seronegative. The specimen was PBMCs. In nucleotides, the CDR3 is TGTGCCAGCACCCGGGGAGGGCTTGGTGAGCAGTACTTC. Residues: CASTRGGLGEQYF.